The present T cell receptor beta chain was sequenced within a study of T cell responses to AZD1222 COVID-19 vaccine. Study conclusions and caveats: Increases in Spike-specific TCR breadth and depth were seen after two AZD1222 doses. Seropositive status at baseline applied to only 6 or 7 AZD1222 recipients.

Generated by immunoSEQ multiplex PCR, the TCRdb table keeps only in-frame clones and is missing some. The table has 150,000 to 200,000 clones, 90% to 95% seen once; the top ten hold around 1.3%. Between the trimmed V and J ends, which lost 4 bases and 5 bases, there was a span of 15 bases. Germline-derived CDR1 and CDR2 are SGDLS and YYNGEE. There are 14 residues in the CDR3. For this clone: The antigen remains unidentified.

The source was peripheral blood, collected 28 days after the second AZD1222 dose. V is TRBV9 and J is TRBJ1-1, with a possible D match to TRBD1 (5 bases). This TCR came from an adult who received the AZD1222 COVID-19 vaccine. The CDR3 nucleotides are TGTGCCAGCAGCCCCCCGGGGCGGGAAACTGAAGCTTTCTTT. Residues: CASSPPGRETEAFF.